This T cell receptor beta chain is from a study of shared clonotypes between healthy human individuals. As defined, naive CD8 cells were CD45RO-negative and positively selected for CCR7, with terminally differentiated effector memory CD45RA+ cells excluded. CDR3 length: 15 residues. Germline assignment: CDR1 SGHDT and CDR2 YYEEEE. J was trimmed by 0 bases and V by 4 bases; bases with no gene match: 7. Generated by immunoSEQ multiplex PCR, the TCRdb table keeps only in-frame clones and is missing some. The sample shows about 2 million clones, approximately 94% of them seen only once. Sample: naive CD8+ T cells sorted from blood. This receptor was taken from a man aged 18 to 29 in good health. The chain joins TRBV5-6 to TRBJ2-7; 7 nucleotides match TRBD1. CDR3 nucleotide sequence: TGTGCCAGCAGCCTCTGGACAGGACCCTCCTACGAGCAGTACTTC. Translation gives CASSLWTGPSYEQYF.